This is a list of T cell receptor beta chains from one sample in a study of healthy donors' naive CD4 and CD8 T cells. TCRdb re-analysed the reads in MiXCR, keeping a single row per CDR3 protein. The sample has 180,000 or so distinct CDR3 sequences, around 80% seen once. Input material: naive CD4+ and CD8+ T cells sorted from blood, pooled from several donors. The source of these receptors is a pool of human donors in good health; the sample pools cells from several healthy donors. The conserved cysteine and the conserved F or W are not part of the CDR3 here. Only part of the rows carry a size: once, few, many, or a class if the clone is expanded.

v_gene: TRBV27; abundance: NA; j_gene: TRBJ2-1; CDR3aa: ASSLGPGFNEQF
v_gene: TRBV5-4; abundance: NA; j_gene: TRBJ2-7; CDR3aa: ASSLEASGGYEQY
v_gene: TRBV5-4; abundance: NA; j_gene: TRBJ2-7; CDR3aa: ASSFDRGYEQY
v_gene: TRBV11-1; abundance: NA; j_gene: TRBJ2-7; CDR3aa: ASSLSRTAVYEQY
v_gene: TRBV11-1; abundance: NA; j_gene: TRBJ2-3; CDR3aa: ASSLEGGLSTDTQY
v_gene: TRBV11-2; abundance: few; j_gene: TRBJ1-2; CDR3aa: ASFGGLGYT
v_gene: TRBV11-2; abundance: NA; j_gene: TRBJ2-7; CDR3aa: ASSSVRESSYEQY
v_gene: TRBV11-2; abundance: NA; j_gene: TRBJ2-1; CDR3aa: ASSGPGQPNEQF
v_gene: TRBV20-1; abundance: NA; j_gene: TRBJ1-3; CDR3aa: SASGKGARGDTIY
v_gene: TRBV29-1; abundance: NA; j_gene: TRBJ2-2; CDR3aa: SVGRGDTGELF
v_gene: TRBV6-2/TRBV6-3; abundance: NA; j_gene: TRBJ1-2; CDR3aa: ASRRDRSGDGYT
v_gene: TRBV27; abundance: NA; j_gene: TRBJ2-1; CDR3aa: ASRYQQGYEQF
v_gene: TRBV6-2/TRBV6-3; abundance: NA; j_gene: TRBJ1-1; CDR3aa: ASSHRAANTEAF
v_gene: TRBV29-1; abundance: NA; j_gene: TRBJ2-1; CDR3aa: SVINREGYNEQF
v_gene: TRBV7-8; abundance: NA; j_gene: TRBJ2-1; CDR3aa: ASSQGVARNNEQF
v_gene: TRBV6-2/TRBV6-3; abundance: NA; j_gene: TRBJ2-1; CDR3aa: ASSYMGDEQF
v_gene: TRBV29-1; abundance: once; j_gene: TRBJ2-7; CDR3aa: SVERDREANEQY
v_gene: TRBV19; abundance: NA; j_gene: TRBJ2-1; CDR3aa: ASSSPPGVNEQF
v_gene: TRBV29-1; abundance: NA; j_gene: TRBJ2-1; CDR3aa: SVEARLKTTSGQGEQF
v_gene: TRBV20-1; abundance: NA; j_gene: TRBJ2-3; CDR3aa: SARAQDGITDTQY
v_gene: TRBV4-2; abundance: NA; j_gene: TRBJ2-3; CDR3aa: ASSQDIGTSGSTDTQY
v_gene: TRBV29-1; abundance: NA; j_gene: TRBJ2-2; CDR3aa: SVGMGTGELF
v_gene: TRBV29-1; abundance: NA; j_gene: TRBJ2-7; CDR3aa: SVWGSSYEQY
v_gene: TRBV29-1; abundance: NA; j_gene: TRBJ1-3; CDR3aa: SAGGGRNSGNTIY
v_gene: TRBV28; abundance: few; j_gene: TRBJ1-2; CDR3aa: ASSYRANYGYT
v_gene: TRBV2; abundance: NA; j_gene: TRBJ2-3; CDR3aa: ASSLWMSGSGTDTQY
v_gene: TRBV29-1; abundance: NA; j_gene: TRBJ2-6; CDR3aa: SAGEQDLVDVLT
v_gene: TRBV27; abundance: NA; j_gene: TRBJ2-7; CDR3aa: ASSLGASGEQY
v_gene: TRBV29-1; abundance: NA; j_gene: TRBJ1-1; CDR3aa: SATPTVNTEAF
v_gene: TRBV29-1; abundance: few; j_gene: TRBJ2-1; CDR3aa: SGTDYNEQF
v_gene: TRBV10-3; abundance: NA; j_gene: TRBJ2-1; CDR3aa: AISERGTGVGNEQF
v_gene: TRBV6-7; abundance: NA; j_gene: TRBJ1-2; CDR3aa: ASSSPPLGNYGYT
v_gene: TRBV27; abundance: NA; j_gene: TRBJ1-1; CDR3aa: ASSFSTRTGRTEAF
v_gene: TRBV29-1; abundance: NA; j_gene: TRBJ1-2; CDR3aa: SVESLTGPTNYGYT
v_gene: TRBV4-3; abundance: once; j_gene: TRBJ1-6; CDR3aa: ASSQDGDGQTLH
v_gene: TRBV12-3/TRBV12-4; abundance: NA; j_gene: TRBJ2-7; CDR3aa: ASSRGQGNEQY
v_gene: TRBV19; abundance: few; j_gene: TRBJ1-1; CDR3aa: ASKQNTEAF
v_gene: TRBV10-3; abundance: NA; j_gene: TRBJ2-7; CDR3aa: ASDRGQGGDEQY
v_gene: TRBV6-2/TRBV6-3; abundance: NA; j_gene: TRBJ2-1; CDR3aa: ASSPNIAGGPHEQF
v_gene: TRBV5-1; abundance: NA; j_gene: TRBJ2-2; CDR3aa: ASSHGLAGVTNTGELF